Presented here are 23 T cell receptor beta chains from one specimen sequenced in a study of blood T cell repertoires in COVID-19. Measured with immunoSEQ multiplex PCR; TCRdb has only the in-frame clones, and not every one. The sample includes a few hundred thousand clones, about 83% of them seen just once. Sequencing input: PBMCs or T cells enriched from blood (not recorded which). These receptors were taken from a woman in her thirties or forties who had recovered from COVID-19.

This clone was seen more than once but under ten times. The chain carries TRBV2 and TRBJ2-2; 12 nucleotides line up with TRBD2. Germline V gene data show CDR1 as SNHLY and CDR2 as FYNNEI. CDR3 length: 19 amino acids. Trimming removed 5 bases from V and 1 base from J; junction bases left unmatched: 11. The CDR3 region is CASSPRASGRALNTGELFF. The CDR3 DNA reads as TGTGCCAGCAGTCCCAGGGCTAGCGGGAGGGCCCTGAACACCGGGGAGCTGTTTTTT.

This clone came up once. This chain uses TRBV7-9 with TRBJ1-6; the D is unclear. This CDR3 has 15 amino acids. Germline CDR1 is SEHNR and CDR2 is FQNEAQ (reference sequence). Trimming left V 1 base short and J 5 bases short, with 9 bases between. The CDR3: CASSLDSRNNSPLHF. The DNA for the CDR3 is TGTGCCAGCAGCTTAGACAGCCGAAATAATTCACCCCTCCACTTT.

V is TRBV7-9 and J is TRBJ1-3; no definite D call. The CDR3 spans 16 residues. Deletions cut 1 base from V and 0 bases from J, with 10 bases between. Germline V lookup: CDR1 SEHNR, CDR2 FQNEAQ (reference sequence). CDR3 bases: TGTGCCAGCAGCTTAGTCACTTCGCACTCTGGAAACACCATATATTTT. It specifies CASSLVTSHSGNTIYF.

The CDR3: CATAEVSTYEQYF. The CDR3 DNA reads as TGTGCGACCGCGGAGGTTTCGACCTACGAGCAGTACTTC. V usage is TRBV10-3 and J usage is TRBJ2-7; weak D call: TRBD2 (5 bases). This CDR3 contains 13 residues. Germline V CDR1 and CDR2: ENHRY, SYGVKD.

The J gene is TRBJ2-1, the V gene TRBV28; 11 positions agree with TRBD2. This CDR3 has 21 residues. CDR1 is MDHEN and CDR2 is SYDVKM in the germline V gene. The V gene end was trimmed by 5 bases and the J gene end by 1 base; junction bases not matched to a gene: 19. The CDR3 nucleotides read TGTGCCAGCAGTCCACAGGGACCGGGACTAGCGGAGACCATATCCTACAATGAGCAGTTCTTC. It codes for CASSPQGPGLAETISYNEQFF.

As DNA, the CDR3 is TGCGCCAGCAGCCCTGGGGCGGGAGGAACCTACGAGCAGTACTTC. Protein sequence: CASSPGAGGTYEQYF. The chain combines TRBV4-3 with TRBJ2-7, with TRBD2 identical over 8 bases. The CDR3 has 15 amino acids. V gave up 4 bases and J gave up 2 bases; unmatched junction bases: 7. Germline values: CDR1 LGHNA, CDR2 YSLEER.

Turning to this clone: At the DNA level, this CDR3 is encoded by other sequences in the same sample as well. This chain connects TRBV3-1 (or the pseudogene TRBV3-2) to TRBJ1-1, with a weak D call TRBD1 (5 bases). Germline values: CDR1 LGHDT, CDR2 YNNKEL (reference sequence). The CDR3 extends over 15 amino acids. Deletions cut 1 base from V and 5 bases from J, with 14 bases between. The CDR3 DNA reads TGTGCCAGCAGCCAAGGGGCGGGGGAATGGACTGAAGCTTTCTTT. Its protein product is CASSQGAGEWTEAFF.

Only one count was recorded for this clone. The J gene is TRBJ1-2, the V gene TRBV7-9, with D unclear. The length of the CDR3 is 13 residues. Germline V gives CDR1 SEHNR, CDR2 FQNEAQ (reference sequence). The ends were cut back, 1 base at V and 5 bases at J, with 8 bases in the middle. The CDR3 nucleotides are TGTGCCAGCAGCTTAGACAGCTTGTATGGCTACACCTTC. Amino acid sequence: CASSLDSLYGYTF.

This chain uses TRBV24-1 with TRBJ2-1; 9 nucleotides align to TRBD2. J gave up 0 bases and V 7 bases, and 15 bases lay outside the gene matches. The germline gives CDR1 KGHDR, CDR2 SFDVKD. The CDR3 length is 19 residues. CDR3 residues: CATRVLCGRAKFSYNEQFF. The CDR3, as DNA: TGTGCCACCAGGGTGTTGTGCGGGAGGGCTAAGTTCTCCTACAATGAGCAGTTCTTC.

The chain joins TRBV19 to TRBJ2-3; TRBD1 matches at 8 bases. Germline assignment: CDR1 LNHDA and CDR2 SQIVND (reference sequence). The junction had 5 bases not matched to a gene; V was cut back by 5 bases and J by 1 base. The CDR3 sequence is 15 residues long. This chain's CDR3 is CASSPRGRGTDTQYF. In DNA form, the CDR3 reads TGTGCCAGTAGTCCCAGGGGGCGCGGCACAGATACGCAGTATTTT.

The chain employs TRBV7-8 and TRBJ2-7, with D possibly TRBD1 on 5 matching bases. CDR1 is SGHVS, CDR2 FQNEAQ, per germline. The V and J ends lost 6 bases and 4 bases respectively, with 13 bases between them. This CDR3 is 13 amino acids long. CDR3 sequence reads: CASSRTTEYEQYF. The CDR3 DNA reads as TGTGCCAGCAGTCGAACGACAGAATACGAGCAGTACTTC.

The chain uses TRBV30 and TRBJ2-3, with 10 bases aligning to TRBD2. Germline trimming cut 2 bases from V and 0 bases from J; bases unmatched to any gene: 8. CDR3 length: 17 amino acids. Germline-derived CDR1 and CDR2 are GTSNPN and SVGIG (reference sequence). Written as DNA, the CDR3 is TGTGCCTGGAGTCCGTGGACTAGCGGAGCGAGCACAGATACGCAGTATTTT. This sequence encodes CAWSPWTSGASTDTQYF.

The chain has TRBV15 and TRBJ1-5; TRBD1 might be the D (5 bases). CDR1 and CDR2 (germline): LNHNV, YYDKDF (reference sequence). The ends were cut back, 0 bases at V and 7 bases at J, with 13 bases in the middle. The CDR3 has 15 amino acids. CDR3 sequence reads: CATSRDQGIGQPQHF. The CDR3 DNA is TGTGCCACCAGCAGAGATCAGGGCATAGGGCAGCCCCAGCATTTT.

This chain links TRBV7-2 with TRBJ2-1, with 7 nucleotides matching TRBD2. Germline V gene data show CDR1 as SGHTA and CDR2 as FQGNSA. The CDR3 loop spans 16 amino acids. V lost 3 bases and J lost 6; bases outside the gene matches: 11. DNA of the CDR3: TGTACCAGCAGCTTTTCCCTACTAGCGTCTGGCAATGAGCAGTTCTTC. Translation gives CTSSFSLLASGNEQFF.

The chain links TRBV27 to TRBJ1-5; D gene ambiguous. This CDR3 comprises 13 residues. CDR1 is MNHEY and CDR2 is SMNVEV in the germline V gene (reference sequence). The germline V and J ends were trimmed by 5 bases and 2 bases, with 7 bases remaining between them. This CDR3 is CASSMARNQPQHF. CDR3 DNA: TGTGCCAGCAGTATGGCCCGCAATCAGCCCCAGCATTTT.

The chain employs TRBV7-6 and TRBJ2-3; TRBD2 aligns across 8 bases. Germline V gene data show CDR1 as SGHVS and CDR2 as FNYEAQ. The CDR3 is made up of 16 amino acids. V shed 3 bases and J 2 bases; nucleotides not matched to a gene: 7. CDR3 loop: CASSFLWRGDTDTQYF. DNA of the CDR3: TGTGCCAGCAGCTTCCTATGGCGGGGGGACACAGATACGCAGTATTTT.

Concerning this clone: The same CDR3 can be traced to other DNA sequences in this sample. The J gene is TRBJ1-6, the V gene TRBV18; 7 bases map to TRBD1. Trimming removed 4 bases from V and 5 bases from J; junction bases left unmatched: 2. The CDR3 has 14 amino acids. The germline gives CDR1 KGHSH, CDR2 LQKENI. CDR3: CASSQDRDNSPLHF. CDR3 coding DNA: TGTGCCAGCTCACAAGACAGGGATAATTCACCCCTCCACTTT.

The chain links TRBV2 to TRBJ2-1, with D possibly matching TRBD1 (6 bases). The CDR3 has 13 amino acids. Between the trimmed V and J ends, which lost 10 bases and 6 bases, there was a span of 16 bases. The V gene's germline CDR1 is SNHLY and CDR2 FYNNEI. The DNA of the CDR3 is TGTGCCAAGACAGGTTCCTGGAGCAATGAGCAGTTCTTC. This translates into CAKTGSWSNEQFF. The full variable domain, with the rest looked up from reference TRBV2 and TRBJ2-1, is EPEVTQTPSHQVTQMGQEVILRCVPISNHLYFYWYRQILGQKVEFLVSFYNNEISEKSEIFDDQFSVERPDGSNFTLKIRSTKLEDSAMYFCAKTGSWSNEQFFGPGTRLTVL.

The rearrangement joins TRBV6-1 to TRBJ2-1; 11 bases align to TRBD2. Unmatched junction bases numbered 7, after V lost 3 bases and J lost 12 bases. The CDR3 has 14 residues. The germline V gene encodes CDR1 MNHNS and CDR2 SASEGT. CDR3 in DNA: TGTGCCAGCAGTGAGGGACTAGCGGCATGGGGGCAGTTCTTC. It translates to CASSEGLAAWGQFF.

The chain links TRBV30 to TRBJ2-2, with 11 nucleotides matching TRBD1. This CDR3 region has 14 residues. With 7 bases clipped from V and 4 bases from J, the junction kept 5 bases outside the gene matches. The V gene's germline CDR1 is GTSNPN and CDR2 SVGIG (reference sequence). The CDR3 sequence: CAFSGTGGTGELFF. The CDR3 coding sequence is TGTGCCTTTTCCGGGACAGGGGGCACCGGGGAGCTGTTTTTT.

Written as DNA, the CDR3 is TGTGCCAGTAGTCCCCCCGGTAGGAGGGTTAATGGTCAGCCCCAGCATTTT. This translates into CASSPPGRRVNGQPQHF. The chain has TRBV19 and TRBJ1-5; D is uncertain. Trimming removed 5 bases from V and 6 bases from J, with 23 bases in between. This CDR3 contains 17 residues. In germline, CDR1 is LNHDA, CDR2 SQIVND (reference sequence). Looking up the rest from reference TRBV19 and TRBJ1-5 gives the full variable domain: DGGITQSPKYLFRKEGQNVTLSCEQNLNHDAMYWYRQDPGQGLRLIYYSQIVNDFQKGDIAEGYSVSREKKESFPLTVTSAQKNPTAFYLCASSPPGRRVNGQPQHFGDGTRLSIL.

This CDR3 reads CASSQGGPGSQPQHF. CDR3 DNA: TGCGCCAGCAGCCAAGGGGGGCCAGGGAGTCAGCCCCAGCATTTT. V is TRBV4-1 and J is TRBJ1-5, with D perhaps TRBD1 (6 bases). The CDR3 sequence is 15 residues long. Trimming took 1 base from V and 6 from J, leaving 13 bases between them. Germline V gene lookup returns CDR1 MGHRA and CDR2 YSYEKL.

The chain employs TRBV30 and TRBJ2-7; 8 positions match TRBD2. This CDR3 has 12 residues. Germline-derived CDR1 and CDR2 are GTSNPN and SVGIG (reference sequence). Losses at the gene ends were 0 bases for V and 9 bases for J; bases not matched to a gene: 4. CDR3 in DNA: TGTGCCTGGAGTGTAGGGACTAGAAGGCAGTACTTC. As protein: CAWSVGTRRQYF.